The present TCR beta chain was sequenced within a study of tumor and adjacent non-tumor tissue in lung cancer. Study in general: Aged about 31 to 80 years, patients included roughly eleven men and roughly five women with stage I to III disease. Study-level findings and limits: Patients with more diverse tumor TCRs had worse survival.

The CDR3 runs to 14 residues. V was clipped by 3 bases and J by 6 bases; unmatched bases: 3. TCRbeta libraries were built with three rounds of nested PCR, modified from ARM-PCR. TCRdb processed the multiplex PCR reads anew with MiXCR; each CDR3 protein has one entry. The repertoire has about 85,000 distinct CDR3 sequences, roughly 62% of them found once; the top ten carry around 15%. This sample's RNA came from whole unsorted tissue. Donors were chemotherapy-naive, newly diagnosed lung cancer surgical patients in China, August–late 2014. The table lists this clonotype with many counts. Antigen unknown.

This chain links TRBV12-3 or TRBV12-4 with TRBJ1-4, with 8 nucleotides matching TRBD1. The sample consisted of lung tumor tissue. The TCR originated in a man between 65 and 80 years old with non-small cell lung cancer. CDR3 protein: CASSFRGRDEKLFF. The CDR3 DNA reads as TGTGCCAGCAGTTTCAGGGGGCGGGATGAAAAACTGTTTTTT.